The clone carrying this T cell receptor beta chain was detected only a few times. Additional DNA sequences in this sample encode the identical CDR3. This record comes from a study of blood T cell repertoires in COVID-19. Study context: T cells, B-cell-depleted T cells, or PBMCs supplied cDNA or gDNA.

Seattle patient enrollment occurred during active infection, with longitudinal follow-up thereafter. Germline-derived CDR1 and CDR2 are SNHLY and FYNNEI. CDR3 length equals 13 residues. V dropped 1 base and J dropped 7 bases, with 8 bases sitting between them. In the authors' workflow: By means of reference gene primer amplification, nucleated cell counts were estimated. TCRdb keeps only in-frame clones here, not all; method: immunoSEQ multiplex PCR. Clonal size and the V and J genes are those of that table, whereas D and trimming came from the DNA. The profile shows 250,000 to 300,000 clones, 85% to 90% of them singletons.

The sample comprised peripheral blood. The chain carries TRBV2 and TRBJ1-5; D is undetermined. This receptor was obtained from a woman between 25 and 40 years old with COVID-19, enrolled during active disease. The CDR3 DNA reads TGTGCCAGCAGTGAAGGGGCCCTCCAGCCCCAGCATTTT. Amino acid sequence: CASSEGALQPQHF.